A selection of T cell receptor beta chains follows, all from one sample in a study of cytomegalovirus exposure and HLA in healthy donors. Data came from immunoSEQ multiplex PCR; TCRdb stores just in-frame clones and leaves some out. The profile shows roughly 120,000 clones, roughly 82% of them singletons. Sequences were obtained from PBMCs. Receptors were obtained from a woman between 35 and 50 years old in good health and CMV-seropositive. The conserved cysteine and the conserved F or W are not part of the CDR3 here.

v_gene: TRBV6-1; j_gene: TRBJ1-2; CDR3aa: ASSERRRGYT
v_gene: TRBV7-9; j_gene: TRBJ2-1; CDR3aa: ASSLAGGNEQF
v_gene: TRBV30; j_gene: .; CDR3aa: AWDSRGRASYEQY
v_gene: TRBV5-8; j_gene: TRBJ1-3; CDR3aa: ASSSQQGYWNTIY
v_gene: TRBV28; j_gene: TRBJ2-1; CDR3aa: ASSLMSGVSSYNEQF
v_gene: TRBV6-6; j_gene: TRBJ2-7; CDR3aa: ASSPFYEQY
v_gene: TRBV9; j_gene: TRBJ2-3; CDR3aa: ASSVVAGEVTDTQY
v_gene: TRBV5-1; j_gene: TRBJ2-3; CDR3aa: ASSLERADTQY
v_gene: TRBV7-9; j_gene: TRBJ2-3; CDR3aa: ASSFFRTGTSGSRNTQY
v_gene: TRBV29-1; j_gene: TRBJ2-7; CDR3aa: SVKGAHEQY
v_gene: TRBV6-1; j_gene: TRBJ1-1; CDR3aa: ASSEWGGRAEAF
v_gene: TRBV6-5; j_gene: TRBJ2-3; CDR3aa: ASREQGGGTDTQY
v_gene: TRBV19; j_gene: TRBJ2-1; CDR3aa: ASNLANRGNEQF
v_gene: TRBV6-5; j_gene: TRBJ2-1; CDR3aa: ASSQGESYNEQF
v_gene: TRBV11-2; j_gene: TRBJ2-5; CDR3aa: ASSFGLAGVEETQY
v_gene: TRBV30; j_gene: TRBJ2-7; CDR3aa: AWSVPSGRNEQY
v_gene: TRBV13; j_gene: TRBJ2-7; CDR3aa: ASSENSYEQY
v_gene: TRBV28; j_gene: TRBJ1-4; CDR3aa: AILTGPNEKLF
v_gene: TRBV5-1; j_gene: TRBJ2-2; CDR3aa: ASSLSTGMAGELF
v_gene: TRBV2; j_gene: TRBJ1-4; CDR3aa: ASKAGTGGGKLF
v_gene: TRBV5-6; j_gene: TRBJ2-7; CDR3aa: ASSSAVAYEQY
v_gene: TRBV30; j_gene: TRBJ1-3; CDR3aa: AWGIGGSSGNTIY
v_gene: TRBV9; j_gene: TRBJ2-7; CDR3aa: ASSVTLDSYEQY
v_gene: TRBV6-9; j_gene: TRBJ1-3; CDR3aa: ASPAPSSGNTIY
v_gene: TRBV7-9; j_gene: TRBJ2-3; CDR3aa: SSSFLLAALDTDTQY
v_gene: TRBV5-1; j_gene: TRBJ2-3; CDR3aa: ASSLGIFSTDTQY
v_gene: TRBV27; j_gene: TRBJ2-7; CDR3aa: ASTPGGSYEQY
v_gene: TRBV5-1; j_gene: TRBJ2-7; CDR3aa: ASSLGAGINEQY